This T cell receptor beta chain was identified during a study of T-cell reconstitution after alpha-beta-depleted transplantation in children (dated by TCRdb to between 2015 and 2016). Regarding the research as a whole: Using TCR repertoire profiling, the study followed T-cell immune reconstitution in a quantitative way in children after TCRalphabeta/CD19-depleted allogeneic hematopoietic cell transplantation.

V is pruned by 4 bases and J by 8 bases, leaving 12 bases of the junction without a gene match. Spanning cysteine to phenylalanine, the CDR3 consists of 17 amino acids. Left in the record is the CDR3 DNA by itself, 51 bases read in frame from the first base. CDR1 and CDR2 (KGHSH, LQKENI) derive from the germline V gene. The investigation overall reported the following: Hyperexpanded clone frequencies declined over subsequent months; after one year, T-cell counts and TCRbeta diversity were mostly attributed to newly produced T cells. About two months after transplant, the apparently early recovery of alphabetaT-cell counts reportedly depended on just several hundred clones that had expanded rapidly and came from non-depleted graft cells. The high TCRbeta diversity at day 60 in some patients was ascribed to recipient T cells and intrathymic progenitors that had survived conditioning.

Turning to this clonotype: Its recognized antigen is unknown. No base quality information exists; no much larger clone differs at one position.

Library preparation was by PCR. Sequencing relied on an Illumina HiSeq 2500. TCR libraries were prepared with molecular barcoding, using unique molecular identifiers to normalize TCRbeta repertoire quantification. The public reads were reanalyzed by TCRdb: fastp trimming at Q25, MiXCR alignment, in-frame beta chains only. Every CDR3 protein is listed once, alongside the most common genes and DNA of its rows. In all, the sample holds 200,000 to 250,000 distinct CDR3 sequences, and about a tenth of those were seen once. The top ten constitute 25% to 30% of the sample. According to the study, the label for this sample's treatment or condition signals: allogeneic hematopoietic cell transplantation with graft depleted of TCRalphabeta T cells and CD19 B cells. TCRalphabeta/CD19-depleted allogeneic hematopoietic cell grafts were given to the transplant recipients, all of whom were children.

The clonotype originates from a child younger than two with acute myeloid leukemia, due to receive a stem cell transplant. The starting material was PBMCs, obtained before TCRalphabeta/CD19-depleted stem cell transplant. The rearranged chain carries TRBV18 and TRBJ2-1; 12 central bases correspond to TRBD1. CDR3 region: CASSLYSGTGGADEQFF. The DNA sequence follows: TGTGCCAGCTCACTCTACTCTGGGACAGGGGGCGCGGATGAGCAGTTCTTC. The CDR3, completed at both ends by the reference TRBV18 and TRBJ2-1 genes, gives the full variable domain NAGVMQNPRHLVRRRGQEARLRCSPMKGHSHVYWYRQLPEEGLKFMVYLQKENIIDESGMPKERFSAEFPKEGPSILRIQQVVRGDSAAYFCASSLYSGTGGADEQFFGPGTRLTVL.